Below are 20 T cell receptor beta chains sequenced from a single sample in a study of radiation and T cells in renal cell carcinoma. Sequencing used immunoSEQ multiplex PCR; TCRdb keeps in-frame clones, though not all of them. Of some 80,000 clones in the sample, over 80% were seen once. Stated time point: blood 4 weeks post-SBRT, at nephrectomy. Treatment noted: 15 Gy SBRT to primary tumor, nephrectomy 4 weeks later. The sample here was blood, taken from a patient whose treatment included radiotherapy and nephrectomy. The receptors were gathered from a woman in her sixties or seventies with renal cell carcinoma.

This rearrangement joins TRBV5-6 to TRBJ1-4; D gene uncertain. This CDR3 region has 16 residues. The V end was cut by 3 bases, the J end by 7 bases, with 19 bases between. Germline V gives CDR1 SGHDT, CDR2 YYEEEE. CDR3 nucleotides: TGTGCCAGCAGCTCCGGTTCGGGCCTAGGTACTGAAAAACTGTTTTTT. Translated, it gives CASSSGSGLGTEKLFF.

This clone has a single count. V and J are TRBV28 and TRBJ2-1, with D perhaps matching TRBD2 (6 bases). Germline CDR1 MDHEN, CDR2 SYDVKM. CDR3 length equals 14 residues. V was pared by 4 bases and J by 9 bases, with 16 bases between. The CDR3, as DNA: TGTGCCAGCAGTTGGGGTGGCGGGGTAGGTGAGCAGTTCTTC. It encodes CASSWGGGVGEQFF. Looking up the rest from reference TRBV28 and TRBJ2-1 gives the full variable domain: DVKVTQSSRYLVKRTGEKVFLECVQDMDHENMFWYRQDPGLGLRLIYFSYDVKMKEKGDIPEGYSVSREKKERFSLILESASTNQTSMYLCASSWGGGVGEQFFGPGTRLTVL.

The chain joins TRBV7-2 to TRBJ2-5, with D hard to call. The CDR3 is made up of 14 amino acids. Trimming removed 2 bases from V and 5 bases from J, with 12 bases in between. The germline V gene has CDR1 SGHTA and CDR2 FQGNSA. The CDR3 reads CASSLTERRETQYF. The CDR3 DNA reads TGTGCCAGCAGCTTAACGGAACGGCGGGAGACCCAGTACTTC. Full variable domain (missing parts from reference TRBV7-2 and TRBJ2-5): GAGVSQSPSNKVTEKGKDVELRCDPISGHTALYWYRQSLGQGLEFLIYFQGNSAPDKSGLPSDRFSAERTGGSVSTLTIQRTQQEDSAVYLCASSLTERRETQYFGPGTRLLVL.

The V and J genes are TRBV7-2 and TRBJ2-2, with D unclear. This CDR3 comprises 13 residues. Germline V gene lookup returns CDR1 SGHTA and CDR2 FQGNSA. The germline V and J ends were trimmed by 5 bases and 7 bases, with 11 bases remaining between them. The CDR3 DNA reads TGTGCCAGCAGCCCTCGGCCCGGCGGGGAGCTGTTTTTT. Encoded protein: CASSPRPGGELFF. The whole variable domain, remainder taken from reference TRBV7-2 and TRBJ2-2, is GAGVSQSPSNKVTEKGKDVELRCDPISGHTALYWYRQSLGQGLEFLIYFQGNSAPDKSGLPSDRFSAERTGGSVSTLTIQRTQQEDSAVYLCASSPRPGGELFFGEGSRLTVL.

The chain uses TRBV10-2 and TRBJ2-7, with a possible D match to TRBD2 (5 bases). Trimming pared 0 bases from V and 5 bases from J, leaving 17 bases between. The CDR3 runs to 16 residues. Looked up from germline, CDR1 is WSHSY and CDR2 is SAAADI. The CDR3 nucleotides read TGCGCCAGCAGTGAGTCGAGAGGGATGAGAGAGGACGAGCAGTACTTC. Its protein product is CASSESRGMREDEQYF.

The gene calls are TRBV7-2 and TRBJ2-2, with TRBD2 matching 7 bases. CDR3 length equals 19 residues. The junction had 21 bases not matched to a gene; V was cut back by 5 bases and J by 6 bases. Germline CDR1 and CDR2: SGHTA and FQGNSA. CDR3 nucleotide sequence: TGTGCCAGCAGCCCTTTAGGGATGTTTGGCGGGAGCTCAGCCGGGGAGCTGTTTTTT. The encoded protein is CASSPLGMFGGSSAGELFF.

The chain has TRBV11-2 and TRBJ2-1; no firm D call. Germline V CDR1 and CDR2: SGHAT, FQNNGV. Trimming cost V 1 base and J 5 bases, with 3 bases left between them. This CDR3 has 12 amino acids. CDR3 sequence: CASSLADNEQFF. Written as DNA, the CDR3 is TGTGCCAGCAGCTTAGCTGACAATGAGCAGTTCTTC.

V gene TRBV4-1 combines with J gene TRBJ1-4, with D possibly being TRBD1 (6 bases). Germline loops: CDR1 MGHRA, CDR2 YSYEKL. CDR3 size: 15 residues. Between the trimmed V and J ends, which lost 4 bases and 4 bases, there was a span of 13 bases. The CDR3 loop reads CASSLIGGLNEKLFF. The CDR3, as DNA: TGCGCCAGCAGCCTTATCGGGGGCCTTAATGAAAAACTGTTTTTT.

V is TRBV10-3 and J is TRBJ1-1; 12 nucleotides agree with TRBD1. Trimming took 5 bases from V and 4 from J; bases not matched to a gene: 11. CDR3 size: 17 residues. Germline V CDR1 and CDR2: ENHRY, SYGVKD. The CDR3 sequence is CAISPGTGGGFATEAFF. In DNA, the CDR3 is TGTGCCATCAGTCCCGGGACAGGGGGCGGCTTCGCCACTGAAGCTTTCTTT.

The sample holds one count of this clone. The chain employs TRBV19 and TRBJ2-7, with 10 bases lining up with TRBD2. CDR1 and CDR2 (germline): LNHDA, SQIVND (reference sequence). V lost 5 bases to trimming and J lost 5 bases; unmatched junction nucleotides: 12. CDR3 size: 16 residues. CDR3: CASSLRISGRRDEQYF. The CDR3 DNA is TGTGCCAGTAGTCTACGCATTAGCGGGAGGCGGGACGAGCAGTACTTC. The whole variable domain, remainder taken from reference TRBV19 and TRBJ2-7, is DGGITQSPKYLFRKEGQNVTLSCEQNLNHDAMYWYRQDPGQGLRLIYYSQIVNDFQKGDIAEGYSVSREKKESFPLTVTSAQKNPTAFYLCASSLRISGRRDEQYFGPGTRLTVT.

The chain's CDR3 is CASSVAPDSSYEQYF. The CDR3 nucleotides read TGTGCCAGCAGCGTAGCTCCGGACAGCTCCTACGAGCAGTACTTC. The V gene is TRBV9, the J gene TRBJ2-7; D might be TRBD1 (6 bases). The V and J ends lost 0 bases and 0 bases respectively, with 10 bases between them. The CDR3 extends over 15 amino acids. Germline lookup yields CDR1 SGDLS and CDR2 YYNGEE.

This chain's CDR3 is CASSNYINTEAFF. As DNA, the CDR3 is TGTGCCAGCAGTAATTACATAAACACTGAAGCTTTCTTT. The genes are TRBV6-1 and TRBJ1-1; unclear D gene. Trimming removed 5 bases at V and 2 bases at J, with 9 bases between. Per the germline V gene, CDR1 is MNHNS and CDR2 is SASEGT. The CDR3 is made up of 13 amino acids.

The rearrangement uses TRBV4-1 and TRBJ1-6; a possible D gene is TRBD1 (6 bases). CDR1 and CDR2 (germline): MGHRA, YSYEKL. Trimming stripped 1 base from V and 7 bases from J, with 20 bases between. The CDR3 runs to 18 residues. The CDR3 DNA is TGCGCCAGCAGCCAAGGAATGGCCAGGGGATTAGGAAATTCACCCCTCCACTTT. It translates to CASSQGMARGLGNSPLHF.

The chain couples TRBV6-5 to TRBJ2-7; 9 bases are a match to TRBD1. The germline CDR1 and CDR2 sequences are MNHEY and SVGAGI. The CDR3 contains 15 residues. The trim removed 8 bases at V and 2 bases at J, leaving 10 bases unmatched. CDR3 sequence: CASGYNRDRAYEQYF. Here the CDR3 DNA reads TGTGCCAGCGGGTACAACCGGGACAGGGCCTACGAGCAGTACTTC.

About this clone itself: Its ends do not fully match the called genes, so a read error is possible. The V call is TRBV7-7, the J call TRBJ2-2; TRBD2 is a possible D gene (6 bases). CDR1 is SSHAT, CDR2 FNYEAQ, per germline (reference sequence). CDR3 length: 16 amino acids. CDR3 in amino acids: CASSSGRLLNTGELFF. The CDR3 coding sequence is TGTGCTAGCAGCTCGGGGAGGCTTCTGAACACCGGGGAGCTGTTTTTT.

The chain employs TRBV19 and TRBJ2-1; no reliable D call. Germline CDR1 is LNHDA and CDR2 is SQIVND (reference sequence). V was clipped by 0 bases and J by 2 bases, with 11 bases between them. The CDR3 is made up of 16 amino acids. The CDR3 is CASSIDATHPYNEQFF. For the CDR3, the DNA is TGTGCCAGTAGTATAGATGCTACGCACCCCTACAATGAGCAGTTCTTC.

This chain joins TRBV2 and TRBJ2-2; D unclear. The CDR3 loop spans 13 amino acids. V dropped 3 bases and J dropped 7 bases, with 9 bases sitting between them. In germline, CDR1 is SNHLY, CDR2 FYNNEI. The CDR3 is CASSDQTFGELFF. CDR3 nucleotide sequence: TGTGCCAGCAGTGACCAGACATTCGGGGAGCTGTTTTTT.

This clone was observed a single time. Written as DNA, the CDR3 is TGTGCCAGCAGCGACAGGGTGGGAAGAACTGAAGCTTTCTTT. It specifies CASSDRVGRTEAFF. The chain combines TRBV5-4 with TRBJ1-1, with 7 bases matching TRBD1. The CDR3 extends over 14 amino acids. V shed 4 bases, J shed 5 bases, and the junction held 8 bases outside the gene matches. In germline, CDR1 is SGHNT, CDR2 YYREEE (reference sequence). The full variable domain, in which reference TRBV5-4 and TRBJ1-1 provide the parts outside the CDR3, is ETGVTQSPTHLIKTRGQQVTLRCSSQSGHNTVSWYQQALGQGPQFIFQYYREEENGRGNFPPRFSGLQFPNYSSELNVNALELDDSALYLCASSDRVGRTEAFFGQGTRLTVV.

The chain employs TRBV7-2 and TRBJ2-5; D not resolved. Trimming took 2 bases from V and 7 from J, leaving 11 bases between them. Germline CDR1 reads SGHTA; CDR2 reads FQGNSA. This CDR3 comprises 13 residues. CDR3 in DNA: TGTGCCAGCAGCTTATACCCAGCTAGGACCCAGTACTTC. This translates into CASSLYPARTQYF.

This clone was recorded only once. The chain recombines TRBV7-9 with TRBJ2-1; 7 bases map to TRBD1. Trimming cost V 8 bases and J 5 bases; bases outside gene matches: 6. In germline, CDR1 is SEHNR, CDR2 FQNEAQ (reference sequence). CDR3 length: 13 amino acids. The DNA of the CDR3 is TGTGCCAGCCTCGGGACAGCGAACAATGAGCAGTTCTTC. It is translated as CASLGTANNEQFF.